This T cell receptor beta chain came from a study of cytotoxic CD8 clonotypes in ibrutinib-treated CLL. Libraries were prepared by immunoSEQ multiplex PCR; TCRdb keeps only in-frame clonotypes and omits some of them. This sample has 200,000 to 250,000 clones, with 75% to 85% found just once. This clone was seen a few times. The germline CDR1 and CDR2 sequences are MGHRA and YSYEKL. The V and J ends lost 6 bases and 4 bases, in that order; junction bases with no gene match: 6. This CDR3 has 14 residues. The TCR comes from a human donor with chronic lymphocytic leukemia. The chain employs TRBV4-1 and TRBJ1-2, with 9 bases identical to TRBD1. This specimen consisted of PBMCs, obtained after 12 months of ibrutinib treatment. The CDR3 DNA follows: TGCGCCAGCAGGCGGACAGGGGAAAGCTATGGCTACACCTTC. This sequence encodes CASRRTGESYGYTF.